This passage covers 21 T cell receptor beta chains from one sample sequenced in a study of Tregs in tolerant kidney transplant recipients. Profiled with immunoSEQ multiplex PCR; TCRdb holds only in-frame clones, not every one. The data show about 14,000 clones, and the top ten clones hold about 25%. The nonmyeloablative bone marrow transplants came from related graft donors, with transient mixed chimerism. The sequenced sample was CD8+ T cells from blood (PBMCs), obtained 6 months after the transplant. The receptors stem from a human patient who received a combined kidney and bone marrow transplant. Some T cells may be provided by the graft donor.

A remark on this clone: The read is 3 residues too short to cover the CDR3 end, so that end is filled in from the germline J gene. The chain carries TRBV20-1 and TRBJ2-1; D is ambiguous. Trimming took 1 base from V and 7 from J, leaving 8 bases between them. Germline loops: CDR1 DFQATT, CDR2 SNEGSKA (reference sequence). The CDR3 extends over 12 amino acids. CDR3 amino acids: CSARALVNEQFF. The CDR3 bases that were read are TGCAGTGCTAGAGCACTGGTTAATGAG.

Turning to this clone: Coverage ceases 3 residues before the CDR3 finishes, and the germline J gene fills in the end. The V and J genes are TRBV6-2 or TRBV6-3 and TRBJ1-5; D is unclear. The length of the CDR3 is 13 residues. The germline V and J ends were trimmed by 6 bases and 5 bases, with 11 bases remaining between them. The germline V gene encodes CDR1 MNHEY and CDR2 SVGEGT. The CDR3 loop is CASSLVGDQPQHF. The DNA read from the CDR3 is TGTGCCAGCAGCCTCGTCGGGGATCAGCCC.

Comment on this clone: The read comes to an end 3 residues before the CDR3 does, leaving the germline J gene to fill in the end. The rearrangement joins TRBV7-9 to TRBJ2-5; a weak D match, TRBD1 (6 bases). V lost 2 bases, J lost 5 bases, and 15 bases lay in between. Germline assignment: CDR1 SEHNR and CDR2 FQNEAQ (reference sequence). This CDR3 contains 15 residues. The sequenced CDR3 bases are TGTGCCAGCAGCTTACAGGGGCCACCGGGGGAGACC. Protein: CASSLQGPPGET. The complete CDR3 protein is CASSLQGPPGETQYF.

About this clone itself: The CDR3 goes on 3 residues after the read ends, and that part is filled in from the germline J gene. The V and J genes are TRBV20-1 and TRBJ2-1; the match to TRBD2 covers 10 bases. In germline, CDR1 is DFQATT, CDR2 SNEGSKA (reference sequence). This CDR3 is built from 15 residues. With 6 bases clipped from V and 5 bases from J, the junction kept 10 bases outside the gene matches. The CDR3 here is CSAIDLAGVHNEQFF. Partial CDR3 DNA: TGCAGTGCGATCGACCTAGCGGGAGTCCACAATGAG.

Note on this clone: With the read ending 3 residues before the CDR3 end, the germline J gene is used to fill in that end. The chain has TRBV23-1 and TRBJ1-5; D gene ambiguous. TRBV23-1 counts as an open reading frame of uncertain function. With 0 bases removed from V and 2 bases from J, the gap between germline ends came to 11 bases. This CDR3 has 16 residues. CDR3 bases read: TGCGCCAGCAGTCAATCGGGCGCGGGGTGCAATCAGCCC. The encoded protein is CASSQSGAGCNQP. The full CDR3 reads CASSQSGAGCNQPQHF.

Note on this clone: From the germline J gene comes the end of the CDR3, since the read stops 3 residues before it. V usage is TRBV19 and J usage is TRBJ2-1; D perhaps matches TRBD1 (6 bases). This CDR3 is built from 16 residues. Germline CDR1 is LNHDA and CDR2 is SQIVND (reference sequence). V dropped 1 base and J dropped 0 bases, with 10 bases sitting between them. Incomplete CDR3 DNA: TGTGCCAGTAGTATAGTAGGGGGAAGCTCCTACAATGAG. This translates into CASSIVGGSSYNE. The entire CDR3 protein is CASSIVGGSSYNEQFF.

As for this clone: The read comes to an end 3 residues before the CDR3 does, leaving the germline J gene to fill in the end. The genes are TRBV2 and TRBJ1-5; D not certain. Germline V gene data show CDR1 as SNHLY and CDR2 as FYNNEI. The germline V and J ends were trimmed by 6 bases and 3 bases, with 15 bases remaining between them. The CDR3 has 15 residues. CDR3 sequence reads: CASSAPGPINQPQHF. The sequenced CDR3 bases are TGTGCCAGCAGCGCTCCGGGTCCCATCAATCAGCCC.

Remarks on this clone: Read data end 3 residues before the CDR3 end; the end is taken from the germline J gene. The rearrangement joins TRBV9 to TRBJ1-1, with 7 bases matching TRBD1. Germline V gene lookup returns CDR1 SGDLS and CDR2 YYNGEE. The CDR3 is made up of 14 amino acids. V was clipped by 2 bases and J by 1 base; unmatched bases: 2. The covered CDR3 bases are TGTGCCAGCAGCGTTGAGGGGGCGAACACTGAA. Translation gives CASSVEGANTE. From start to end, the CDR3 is CASSVEGANTEAFF.

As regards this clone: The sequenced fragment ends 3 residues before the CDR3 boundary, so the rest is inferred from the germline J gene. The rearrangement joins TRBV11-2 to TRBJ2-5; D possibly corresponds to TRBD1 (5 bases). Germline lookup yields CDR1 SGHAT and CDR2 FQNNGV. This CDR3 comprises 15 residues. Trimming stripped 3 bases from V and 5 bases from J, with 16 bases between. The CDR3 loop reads CASSLYRMVLETQYF. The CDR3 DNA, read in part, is TGTGCCAGCAGCTTGTACAGGATGGTTCTGGAGACC.

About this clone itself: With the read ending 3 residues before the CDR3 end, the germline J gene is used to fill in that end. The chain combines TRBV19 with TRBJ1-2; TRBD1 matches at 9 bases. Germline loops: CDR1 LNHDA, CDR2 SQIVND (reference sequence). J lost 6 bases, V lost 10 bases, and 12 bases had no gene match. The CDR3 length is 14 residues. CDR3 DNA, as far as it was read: TGTGCCAATAGAGGGGACAGGGCCGAGGATGGC. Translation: CANRGDRAEDG. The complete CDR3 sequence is CANRGDRAEDGYTF.

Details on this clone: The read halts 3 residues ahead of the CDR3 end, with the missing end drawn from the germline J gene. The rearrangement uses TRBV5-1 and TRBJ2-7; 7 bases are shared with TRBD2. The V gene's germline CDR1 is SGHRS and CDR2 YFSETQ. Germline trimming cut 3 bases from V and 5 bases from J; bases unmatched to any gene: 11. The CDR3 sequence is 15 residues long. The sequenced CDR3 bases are TGCGCCAGCAGCTCATCTCGGACTAGACACGACGAG. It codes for CASSSSRTRHDE. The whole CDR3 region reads CASSSSRTRHDEQYF.

This chain's CDR3 is CASSDIDRGNQPQYF. The sequenced CDR3 bases are TGTGCCAGCAGTGATATAGACAGGGGGAATCAGCCG. The V and J genes are TRBV6-1 and TRBJ2-3; 9 bases line up with TRBD1. The read falls 3 residues short of the CDR3 end, and the missing part is taken from the germline J gene. The CDR3 length is 15 residues. Germline V gene lookup returns CDR1 MNHNS and CDR2 SASEGT.

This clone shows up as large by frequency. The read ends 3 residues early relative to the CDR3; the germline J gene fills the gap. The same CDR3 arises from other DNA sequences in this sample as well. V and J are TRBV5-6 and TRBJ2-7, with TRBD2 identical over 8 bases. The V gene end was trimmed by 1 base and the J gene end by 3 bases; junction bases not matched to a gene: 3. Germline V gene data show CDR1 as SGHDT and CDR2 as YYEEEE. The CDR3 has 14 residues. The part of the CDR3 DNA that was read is TGTGCCAGCAGCTTGACTAGCGGTTACTACGAG. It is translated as CASSLTSGYYE. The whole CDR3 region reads CASSLTSGYYEQYF. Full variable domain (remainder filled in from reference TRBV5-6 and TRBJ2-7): DAGVTQSPTHLIKTRGQQVTLRCSPKSGHDTVSWYQQALGQGPQFIFQYYEEEERQRGNFPDRFSGHQFPNYSSELNVNALLLGDSALYLCASSLTSGYYEQYFGPGTRLTVT.

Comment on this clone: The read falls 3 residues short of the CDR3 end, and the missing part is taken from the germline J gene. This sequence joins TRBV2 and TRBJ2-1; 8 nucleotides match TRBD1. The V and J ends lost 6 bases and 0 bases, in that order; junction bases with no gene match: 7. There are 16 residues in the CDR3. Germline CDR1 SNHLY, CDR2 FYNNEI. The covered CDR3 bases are TGTGCCAGCAGACCGACAGGGGCTAACTCCTACAATGAG. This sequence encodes CASRPTGANSYNE. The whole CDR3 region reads CASRPTGANSYNEQFF.

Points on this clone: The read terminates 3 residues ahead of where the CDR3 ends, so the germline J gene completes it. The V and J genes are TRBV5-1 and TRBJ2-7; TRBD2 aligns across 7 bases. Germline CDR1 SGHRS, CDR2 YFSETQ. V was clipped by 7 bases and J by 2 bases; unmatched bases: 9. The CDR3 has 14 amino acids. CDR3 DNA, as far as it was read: TGCGCCAGCCAAACCGGTGGGGGGGCCTACGAG. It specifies CASQTGGGAYE. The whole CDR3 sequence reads CASQTGGGAYEQYF.

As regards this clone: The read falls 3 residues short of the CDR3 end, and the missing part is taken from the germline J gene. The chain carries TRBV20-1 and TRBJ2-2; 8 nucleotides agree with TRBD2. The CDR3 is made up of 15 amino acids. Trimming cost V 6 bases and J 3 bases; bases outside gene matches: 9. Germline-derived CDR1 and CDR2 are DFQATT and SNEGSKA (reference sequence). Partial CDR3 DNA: TGCAGTGCAAAACAGCGGGAGAGGGACACCGGGGAG. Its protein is CSAKQRERDTGE. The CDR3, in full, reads CSAKQRERDTGELFF.

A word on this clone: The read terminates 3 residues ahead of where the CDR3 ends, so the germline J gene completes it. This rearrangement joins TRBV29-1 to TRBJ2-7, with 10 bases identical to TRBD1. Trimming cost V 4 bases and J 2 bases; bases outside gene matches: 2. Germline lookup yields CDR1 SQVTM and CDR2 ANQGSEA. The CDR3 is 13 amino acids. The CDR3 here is CSVAGQGTYEQYF. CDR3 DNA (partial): TGCAGCGTTGCGGGACAGGGGACCTACGAG.

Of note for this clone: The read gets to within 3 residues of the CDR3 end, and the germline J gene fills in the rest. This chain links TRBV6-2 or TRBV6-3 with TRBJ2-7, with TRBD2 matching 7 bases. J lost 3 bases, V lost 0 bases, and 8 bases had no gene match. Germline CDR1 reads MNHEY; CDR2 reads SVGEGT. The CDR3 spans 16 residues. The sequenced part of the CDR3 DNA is TGTGCCAGCAGTTACTCAATAGAGCGGGGAAGCTACGAG. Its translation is CASSYSIERGSYE. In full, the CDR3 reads CASSYSIERGSYEQYF.

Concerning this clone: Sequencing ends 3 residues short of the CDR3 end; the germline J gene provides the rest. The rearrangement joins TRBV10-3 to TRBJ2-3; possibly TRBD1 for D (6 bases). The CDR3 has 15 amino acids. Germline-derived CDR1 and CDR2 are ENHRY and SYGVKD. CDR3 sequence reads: CAISEQGIGPQPQYF. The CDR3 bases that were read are TGTGCCATCAGTGAACAGGGAATTGGGCCTCAGCCG.

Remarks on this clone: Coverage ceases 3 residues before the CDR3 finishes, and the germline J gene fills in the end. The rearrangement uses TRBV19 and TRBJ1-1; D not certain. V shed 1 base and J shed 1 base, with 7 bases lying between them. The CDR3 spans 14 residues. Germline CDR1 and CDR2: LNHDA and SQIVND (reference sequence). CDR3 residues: CASSIGASNTEAFF. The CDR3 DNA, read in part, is TGTGCCAGTAGTATAGGGGCCTCGAACACTGAA.

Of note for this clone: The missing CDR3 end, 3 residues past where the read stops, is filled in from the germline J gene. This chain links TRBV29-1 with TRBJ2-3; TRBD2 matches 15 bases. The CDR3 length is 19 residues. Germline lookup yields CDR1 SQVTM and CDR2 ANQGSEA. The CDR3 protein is CSVEGSRWTSGGAVETQYF. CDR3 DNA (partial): TGCAGCGTTGAAGGGTCCAGGTGGACTAGCGGGGGGGCGGTGGAGACG.